Listed here are 19 T cell receptor beta chains from one sample, sequenced in a study of T-cell memory formation after mild COVID-19. TCRdb analysed the 5' RACE reads with MiXCR anew, one entry per CDR3 protein. The table shows roughly 600,000 distinct CDR3 sequences, with around 17% occurring only once. The sample comprised PBMCs or a T cell subset sorted from them (not recorded which). The receptor source for this set is an adult woman who had mild COVID-19 (a few samples of this study predate the infection). Cell type and time point are not known.

Only a few counts were recorded for this clonotype. The chain has TRBV11-3 and TRBJ2-5; D may be TRBD1 or TRBD2 (5 bases each). The CDR3 extends over 15 amino acids. Germline assignment: CDR1 SGHNT and CDR2 YENEEA. Trimming shortened V by 3 bases and J by 5 bases, and 16 bases separated the two germline ends. The CDR3, as DNA: TGTGCCAGCAGCTTGGGACCAGAGGGTTGGGAGACCCAGTACTTC. It translates to CASSLGPEGWETQYF.

This clonotype was picked up a small number of times. The genes are TRBV4-1 and TRBJ2-7, with 7 bases that match TRBD1. The CDR3 totals 15 residues. The germline V gene encodes CDR1 MGHRA and CDR2 YSYEKL. Germline trimming cut 6 bases from V and 2 bases from J; bases unmatched to any gene: 10. DNA for the CDR3: TGCGCCAGCAGTTACGACAGGGACGGAGCCTACGAGCAGTACTTC. Its translation: CASSYDRDGAYEQYF.

The genes are TRBV2 and TRBJ2-1, with 11 bases identical to TRBD2. Germline V gene lookup returns CDR1 SNHLY and CDR2 FYNNEI. V dropped 0 bases and J dropped 5; count of bases not matched to a gene: 9. This CDR3 has 18 residues. This chain's CDR3 is CASSEALAGGLQDNEQFF. The CDR3, as DNA: TGTGCCAGCAGTGAAGCGCTAGCGGGGGGACTACAAGACAATGAGCAGTTCTTC.

This clonotype has only a few counts. The gene calls are TRBV2 and TRBJ2-1, with 13 bases matching TRBD2. The CDR3 is 16 amino acids. Germline loops: CDR1 SNHLY, CDR2 FYNNEI. V dropped 4 bases and J dropped 5; count of bases not matched to a gene: 5. DNA for the CDR3: TGTGCCAGCAGTGTACTAGCGGGAGGGCCCCACAATGAGCAGTTCTTC. As protein: CASSVLAGGPHNEQFF.

This clonotype turned up a few times. The chain couples TRBV24-1 to TRBJ2-1; TRBD1 might be the D (6 bases). The CDR3 extends over 14 amino acids. CDR1 is KGHDR, CDR2 SFDVKD, per germline. Between the trimmed V and J ends, which lost 7 bases and 3 bases, there was a span of 12 bases. The CDR3 sequence is CATSAWTVYNEQFF. Written as DNA, the CDR3 is TGTGCCACCAGCGCCTGGACAGTCTACAATGAGCAGTTCTTC.

In this sample, this clonotype turned up a few times. The chain uses TRBV5-1 and TRBJ2-7; either TRBD1 or TRBD2 may fit D (5 bases each). V was cut by 2 bases and J by 2 bases, with 14 bases left in between. CDR3 size: 15 residues. The germline V gene has CDR1 SGHRS and CDR2 YFSETQ. CDR3 DNA sequence: TGCGCCAGCAGCTTTGCCCAGGGAGCCCCCTACGAGCAGTACTTC. Translated, it gives CASSFAQGAPYEQYF.

As to this clonotype: The junction and the germline gene differ at one end; a read error may be behind it. This chain links TRBV5-4 with TRBJ1-6; D remains unclear. Looked up from germline, CDR1 is SGHNT and CDR2 is YYREEE (reference sequence). This CDR3 spans 14 amino acids. The CDR3, as DNA: TGTGCCAGCAGTTTGGGGTATGATAATTCACCCCTCCACTTT. Protein sequence: CASSLGYDNSPLHF.

V usage is TRBV6-2 or TRBV6-3 and J usage is TRBJ2-3, with unresolved D. V shed 5 bases and J shed 6 bases, with 12 bases lying between them. The germline CDR1 and CDR2 sequences are MNHEY and SVGEGT. The CDR3 totals 13 residues. CDR3 sequence: CASSPRNRDTQYF. CDR3 coding DNA: TGTGCCAGCAGTCCCCGAAATAGGGATACGCAGTATTTT.

Ten or more counts support this clonotype. The rearrangement links TRBV7-9 to TRBJ2-5; D unclear. V dropped 3 bases and J dropped 2 bases, with 7 bases sitting between them. Germline V gene data show CDR1 as SEHNR and CDR2 as FQNEAQ (reference sequence). The CDR3 has 13 amino acids. The chain's CDR3 is CASSFAEQETQYF. CDR3 DNA sequence: TGTGCCAGCAGCTTTGCGGAACAAGAGACCCAGTACTTC.

The chain combines TRBV19 with TRBJ1-2; TRBD1 matches 7 bases. The CDR3 has 16 residues. The germline CDR1 and CDR2 sequences are LNHDA and SQIVND (reference sequence). J gave up 4 bases and V 4 bases, and 12 bases lay outside the gene matches. CDR3 DNA: TGTGCCAGTAGTACCATCCCAAACAGGGGCGCCTATGGCTACACCTTC. This sequence encodes CASSTIPNRGAYGYTF.

This clonotype has a handful of counts. The chain is built from TRBV3-1 and TRBJ2-7; TRBD1 or TRBD2 may be the D gene (5 bases each). CDR3 size: 13 residues. The V end lost 1 base, the J end lost 12 bases, and 16 bases lay between the germline ends. Germline V gene lookup returns CDR1 LGHDT and CDR2 YNNKEL (reference sequence). The DNA of the CDR3 is TGTGCCAGCAGCCAAGGCCGGGACCTACCGCGGTACTTC. Protein product: CASSQGRDLPRYF.

This clonotype occurred a few times. The chain uses TRBV9 and TRBJ2-3, with a weak D call TRBD2 (7 bases). V was shortened by 0 bases and J by 6 bases, with 20 bases between the two germline ends. Germline lookup yields CDR1 SGDLS and CDR2 YYNGEE. The CDR3 contains 17 residues. The CDR3 region is CASSVAREGHPADTQYF. Written as DNA, the CDR3 is TGTGCCAGCAGCGTAGCAAGGGAGGGACACCCCGCGGATACGCAGTATTTT.

In its sample, this clonotype was seen a few times. The chain couples TRBV12-3 or TRBV12-4 to TRBJ2-1, with 7 positions matching TRBD2. This CDR3 has 13 residues. The V gene end was trimmed by 6 bases and the J gene end by 9 bases; junction bases not matched to a gene: 8. The DNA for the CDR3 is TGTGCCAGCAGCCCCGGACTAGGGGCTGAGCAGTTCTTC. It codes for CASSPGLGAEQFF.

Only a few counts were recorded for this clonotype. J is TRBJ2-7 and V is TRBV6-4; 9 nucleotides agree with TRBD2. Germline V lookup: CDR1 MRHNA, CDR2 SNTAGT. The V and J ends lost 2 bases and 0 bases, in that order; junction bases with no gene match: 5. The CDR3 is 16 amino acids. CDR3 in DNA: TGTGCCAGCAGTGACATTAGCGGGGGACACTCCTACGAGCAGTACTTC. Translation gives CASSDISGGHSYEQYF.

This rearrangement joins TRBV7-2 to TRBJ2-1, with no clear D. The germline V gene encodes CDR1 SGHTA and CDR2 FQGNSA. Trimming took off 0 bases at V and 9 bases at J, with 9 bases between the two ends. This CDR3 region has 13 residues. The CDR3 nucleotides are TGTGCCAGCAGCTTAGCGAACCGGCGTGAGCAGTTCTTC. Its protein product is CASSLANRREQFF. Drawing the rest from reference TRBV7-2 and TRBJ2-1, the complete variable domain is GAGVSQSPSNKVTEKGKDVELRCDPISGHTALYWYRQSLGQGLEFLIYFQGNSAPDKSGLPSDRFSAERTGGSVSTLTIQRTQQEDSAVYLCASSLANRREQFFGPGTRLTVL.

The V call is TRBV20-1, the J call TRBJ2-5, with TRBD2 matching 11 bases. V lost 6 bases to trimming and J lost 0 bases; unmatched junction nucleotides: 9. Looked up from germline, CDR1 is DFQATT and CDR2 is SNEGSKA (reference sequence). The length of the CDR3 is 16 residues. Written as DNA, the CDR3 is TGCAGTGCACCTGCGCCGGGACTAGCGGACCAAGAGACCCAGTACTTC. Its translation is CSAPAPGLADQETQYF.

The V and J genes are TRBV5-1 and TRBJ2-7; 7 nucleotides align to TRBD1. V was clipped by 4 bases and J by 3 bases; unmatched bases: 10. The CDR3 length is 15 residues. The germline gives CDR1 SGHRS, CDR2 YFSETQ. The CDR3 DNA reads as TGCGCCAGCAGCGGGTGGGGGACAGACGACTACGAGCAGTACTTC. It translates to CASSGWGTDDYEQYF.

This chain joins TRBV6-1 and TRBJ2-5; TRBD2 matches at 7 bases. Looked up from germline, CDR1 is MNHNS and CDR2 is SASEGT. The V and J ends lost 1 base and 7 bases, in that order; junction bases with no gene match: 15. The CDR3 is made up of 17 amino acids. CDR3 DNA sequence: TGTGCCAGCAGTGAAGATGGGAGGGTAGCGGCCACGGGGACCCAGTACTTC. It yields the protein CASSEDGRVAATGTQYF.

This clonotype appeared a few times. The chain combines TRBV24-1 with TRBJ2-3, with 10 positions matching TRBD2. CDR1 is KGHDR, CDR2 SFDVKD, per germline. V lost 3 bases, J lost 4 bases, and 0 bases stayed unmatched. This CDR3 region has 14 residues. CDR3 region: CATSDSGRADTQYF. The CDR3 region has the DNA TGTGCCACCAGTGATAGCGGGAGGGCAGATACGCAGTATTTT.